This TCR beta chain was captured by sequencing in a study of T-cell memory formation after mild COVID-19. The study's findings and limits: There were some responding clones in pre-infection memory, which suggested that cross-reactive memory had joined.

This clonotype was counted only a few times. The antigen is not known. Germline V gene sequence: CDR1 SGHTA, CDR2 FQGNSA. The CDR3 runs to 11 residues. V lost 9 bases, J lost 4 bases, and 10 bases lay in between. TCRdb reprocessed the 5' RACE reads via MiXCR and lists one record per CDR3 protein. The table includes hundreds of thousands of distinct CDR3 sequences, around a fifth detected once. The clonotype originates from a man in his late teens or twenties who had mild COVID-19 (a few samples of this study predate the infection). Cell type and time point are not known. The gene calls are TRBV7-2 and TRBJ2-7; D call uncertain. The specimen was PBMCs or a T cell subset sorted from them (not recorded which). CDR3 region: CASGQSYEQYF. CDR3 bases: TGTGCCAGTGGTCAGAGTTACGAGCAGTACTTC.